This TCR beta chain appears in the sequencing data of a study of tumor-infiltrating lymphocytes in primary liver carcinoma (dated by TCRdb to about 2017). A note on the overall study: Surgical resection was performed in China between November 2015 and 2016 on about five patients with histopathologically diagnosed primary liver carcinoma. Of the five patients, three men and two women aged 30 to 69 years, four had hepatocellular carcinoma and one had combined HCC and intrahepatic cholangiocarcinoma. Across five regions of each liver tumor, along with adjacent normal tissue and blood, the study brought together TCRbeta repertoire sequencing, expression microarrays and whole-exome sequencing. Reproducibility between technical replicate repertoires was high, with correlation coefficients above 0.95 and mean shared-clone rates about 0.89. A total of some 35 specimens from 5 patients underwent TCRbeta repertoire sequencing, comprising 25 tumor regions, 5 adjacent noncancerous liver tissues and 5 peripheral blood samples. Each sample produced roughly 3.65 to 7.5 million productive TCRbeta reads, and read depth showed no significant difference between tissue types. The five patients had tumors staged T1-T3 N0M0, with maximum diameters ranging from roughly 4 to 10 cm.

What the research found in general, with its limitations: Repertoire overlap was higher between tumor regions (mean roughly 35%) than tumor-adjacent (approximately 17%) or tumor-blood (roughly 14%) pairs, consistent with antigen-driven expansion. Because sequencing covered only the TCR beta chain and unpaired alpha chains were not captured, true repertoire diversity is likely underestimated. The study included only five patients, and the authors note findings should be validated in a larger study. The top 250 clones made up a significantly larger repertoire fraction in tumors than in blood (p = 0.039). Because the samples were bulk and unsorted, CD4+ and CD8+ T cell repertoires could not be compared.

Blood RNA was extracted from unsorted whole blood using TRIzol reagent, and germline DNA was obtained with the DNeasy Blood & Tissue kit. At the time of sampling, the patients were treatment-naive and had chronic HBV infection. Before surgery, roughly 4.2 milliliters of peripheral blood were drawn into K2EDTA tubes. TCRbeta-specific cDNA was reverse-transcribed from around 500 ng total RNA using a constant-region primer and ProtoScript II reverse transcriptase. TCRbeta libraries were built with three nested multiplex PCR rounds, a slightly modified ARM-PCR procedure. Each of the first two PCR rounds ran for approximately 10 cycles and used multiplex TRBV1-TRBV30 forward primers together with a Cbeta reverse primer. Sample barcodes and Illumina adapters were attached in a final 25-cycle PCR using Deep VentR polymerase. Before sequencing, amplicons of 200-500 bp were gel-purified using a QIAquick gel extraction kit. An Illumina HiSeq 2500 was used to sequence the TCRbeta amplicons, generating 250-bp paired-end reads. For the original study's pipeline: Reads were quality-trimmed with Trimmomatic v0.33, and paired reads were merged with FLASH v1.2.11 to recover full CDR3 sequences. V, D and J germline segments were assigned to the rearranged TCRbeta sequences using MiGEC v1.2.1b. VDJtools v1.0.0 computed clonotype statistics and Shannon-Wiener diversity indices. To cut down on sampling bias, every analysis after diversity analysis relied on just the 250 most abundant clonotypes from each sample. TCRdb's own reprocessing of the public reads used fastp at Q25 and MiXCR and kept productive beta chains. Rows with one shared CDR3 protein collapse into an entry with the most common genes and DNA. The V and J calls were determined by TCRdb, not by the authors. In this sample the table shows about 320,000 distinct CDR3 sequences, over 55% of which occur a single time. 9% to 10% of the sample is taken by the ten largest.

From V the trimming removes 2 bases and from J it removes 8 bases, while the gene matches leave 8 bases of the junction unaccounted for. The CDR3 covers 15 residues, taking in both the cysteine and the phenylalanine. The sequence is cut down to CDR3 DNA, 45 bases in frame from base 1. Taken from the germline V gene, the CDR1 and CDR2 loops are SGHNT and YENEEA. A note on this clonotype: Its antigen remains undetermined. Base qualities are not at hand, and no much larger clone is one base apart.

This receptor chain uses TRBV11-3 and TRBJ2-2; 7 middle bases align to TRBD2. This clonotype was sampled from a middle-aged man with primary liver carcinoma and hepatitis B virus infection. Sequenced sample: peripheral blood. The CDR3 here reads CASSLTQRGTGELFF. The nucleotides read TGTGCCAGCAGCTTAACTCAGCGGGGCACGGGGGAGCTGTTTTTT.